The clone carrying this T cell receptor (beta chain) was detected many times. Its matching antigen is unknown. This entry belongs to a study of T cells in Graves' hyperthyroidism and ophthalmopathy. Broader study findings: Within blood appeared most thyroid clonotypes that had expanded above 0.001.

The CDR3 has 15 amino acids. CDR1 and CDR2 from the germline V gene are LNHDA and SQIVND (reference sequence). The V gene end was trimmed by 9 bases and the J gene end by 0 bases; junction bases not matched to a gene: 7. Patients were excluded for uncontrolled infection, other autoimmune disease, pregnancy or lactation. Orbital computed tomography, thyroid ultrasound, serum thyroxine and TRAb, and clinical symptoms together informed the diagnoses. RNA transcripts served as the template for amplifying TCR beta CDR3 regions. Primed by the HTBI set, a first-round RT-PCR was run on the TCR CDR3. TCRdb reprocessed the multiplex PCR reads via MiXCR and lists one record per CDR3 protein. Here the sample spans 550,000 to 700,000 distinct CDR3 sequences, 46% being singletons.

What was sequenced was peripheral blood or thyroid tissue (not recorded which). The gene calls are TRBV19 and TRBJ1-1; TRBD1 matches 10 bases. The sequence was obtained from an adult woman with Graves' disease, either hyperthyroidism or ophthalmopathy (not recorded which). CDR3 sequence (DNA): TGTGCCAGGACGACAGGGGGCTTTATGAACACTGAAGCTTTCTTT. It specifies CARTTGGFMNTEAFF. Full variable domain (remainder filled in from reference TRBV19 and TRBJ1-1): DGGITQSPKYLFRKEGQNVTLSCEQNLNHDAMYWYRQDPGQGLRLIYYSQIVNDFQKGDIAEGYSVSREKKESFPLTVTSAQKNPTAFYLCARTTGGFMNTEAFFGQGTRLTVV.